These 30 T cell receptor beta chains were all obtained from the same sample, sequenced in a study of blood T cell repertoires in COVID-19. TCRdb keeps only in-frame clones here, not all; method: immunoSEQ multiplex PCR. The sample has more than 400,000 clones, over 75% seen once. Sequenced sample: peripheral blood. These TCRs come from a human donor in a cohort sampled during active COVID-19.

The V and J genes are TRBV9 and TRBJ2-2; D perhaps matches TRBD2 (6 bases). The CDR3 contains 15 residues. CDR1 and CDR2 from the germline V gene are SGDLS and YYNGEE. V lost 3 bases and J 6 bases, leaving 15 bases between the germline ends. CDR3 amino acids: CASSDSGGTSGELFF. The CDR3 region has the DNA TGTGCCAGCAGCGACAGCGGTGGGACTTCCGGGGAGCTGTTTTTT.

The chain recombines TRBV4-3 with TRBJ2-3; possibly TRBD1 for D (6 bases). CDR1 LGHNA and CDR2 YSLEER come from the germline V gene. V was cut by 0 bases and J by 0 bases, with 13 bases left in between. The CDR3 loop spans 17 amino acids. CDR3 nucleotides: TGCGCCAGCAGCCAAGAGGCTGGGGGCTTCAGCACAGATACGCAGTATTTT. It specifies CASSQEAGGFSTDTQYF.

This chain joins TRBV5-6 and TRBJ2-7; 7 bases map to TRBD2. From germline, CDR1 is SGHDT and CDR2 YYEEEE. This CDR3 region has 13 residues. After removal of 4 bases from V and 2 bases from J, the junction contained 3 bases not matched to a gene. The CDR3 region is CASSTGTTYEQYF. CDR3 coding DNA: TGTGCCAGCAGCACTGGGACTACCTACGAGCAGTACTTC.

The chain links TRBV7-6 to TRBJ1-4; TRBD1 matches at 7 bases. This CDR3 is 17 amino acids long. The J segment lost 2 bases and the V segment lost 4 bases, leaving 10 bases of the junction unmatched. Germline CDR1 reads SGHVS; CDR2 reads FNYEAQ. In nucleotides, the CDR3 is TGTGCCAGCAGCTCGGGACAGCTGGTGGGGACTAATGAAAAACTGTTTTTT. Protein sequence: CASSSGQLVGTNEKLFF.

The J gene is TRBJ1-2, the V gene TRBV3-1 (or the pseudogene TRBV3-2); a weak D match, TRBD1 (6 bases). Trimming shortened V by 1 base and J by 5 bases, and 8 bases separated the two germline ends. The germline CDR1 and CDR2 sequences are LGHDT and YNNKEL (reference sequence). This CDR3 spans 13 amino acids. The CDR3 loop is CASSQVQGYGYTF. CDR3 DNA sequence: TGTGCCAGCAGCCAAGTACAGGGTTATGGCTACACCTTC.

The chain employs TRBV28 and TRBJ1-5; D possibly corresponds to TRBD1 (5 bases). Trimming cost V 2 bases and J 3 bases, with 8 bases left between them. Germline V gene data show CDR1 as MDHEN and CDR2 as SYDVKM. This CDR3 has 14 amino acids. The CDR3 DNA is TGTGCCAGCAGTTTAACAGGAGTCAATCAGCCCCAGCATTTT. Its protein product is CASSLTGVNQPQHF.

The rearrangement links TRBV4-1 to TRBJ2-1, with TRBD2 matching 9 bases. This CDR3 spans 18 amino acids. J gave up 5 bases and V 0 bases, and 11 bases lay outside the gene matches. Germline V lookup: CDR1 MGHRA, CDR2 YSYEKL. Written as DNA, the CDR3 is TGCGCCAGCAGCCAAGAGGGGTACGGACTAGCGACTCACAATGAGCAGTTCTTC. Its translation is CASSQEGYGLATHNEQFF.

The chain carries TRBV5-1 and TRBJ1-2, with D uncertain. Per germline, CDR1 SGHRS and CDR2 YFSETQ. V lost 2 bases and J lost 3, with 11 bases in between. The CDR3 spans 14 residues. The DNA of the CDR3 is TGCGCCAGCAGCTTAAGTACCGGGGACTATGGCTACACCTTC. Amino acid sequence: CASSLSTGDYGYTF.

About this clone: This specimen includes other DNA sequences encoding the same CDR3. For the CDR3, the DNA is TGTGCCAGTAAGGGACAGGGGCGCACAGATACGCAGTATTTT. Protein: CASKGQGRTDTQYF. This sequence joins TRBV19 and TRBJ2-3; 10 bases align to TRBD1. CDR3 length: 14 amino acids. With 7 bases clipped from V and 1 base from J, the junction kept 2 bases outside the gene matches. Germline lookup yields CDR1 LNHDA and CDR2 SQIVND (reference sequence).

This clone appeared a single time. This chain links TRBV30 with TRBJ2-1, with 7 bases that match TRBD2. CDR3 length equals 15 residues. Germline V lookup: CDR1 GTSNPN, CDR2 SVGIG (reference sequence). V was clipped by 0 bases and J by 0 bases; unmatched bases: 2. CDR3 DNA sequence: TGTGCCTGGAGTGTTAAGCGGGGCTCCTACAATGAGCAGTTCTTC. Translating it yields CAWSVKRGSYNEQFF.

The chain combines TRBV18 with TRBJ1-2, with D tentatively TRBD1 (5 bases). Trimming pared 6 bases from V and 4 bases from J, leaving 21 bases between. This CDR3 is 16 amino acids long. Looked up from germline, CDR1 is KGHSH and CDR2 is LQKENI. CDR3 in amino acids: CASSRDYSSGSYGYTF. DNA for the CDR3: TGTGCCAGCTCCCGGGACTACTCGTCGGGAAGCTATGGCTACACCTTC.

The rearrangement links TRBV11-3 to TRBJ2-5, with 7 bases aligning to TRBD1. Germline-derived CDR1 and CDR2 are SGHNT and YENEEA. Germline trimming cut 5 bases from V and 4 bases from J; bases unmatched to any gene: 4. The CDR3 has 13 residues. The CDR3 sequence: CASSPRGSETQYF. DNA for the CDR3: TGTGCCAGCAGCCCCAGGGGGTCAGAGACCCAGTACTTC. Complete variable domain (other parts from reference TRBV11-3 and TRBJ2-5): EAGVVQSPRYKIIEKKQPVAFWCNPISGHNTLYWYLQNLGQGPELLIRYENEEAVDDSQLPKDRFSAERLKGVDSTLKIQPAELGDSAVYLCASSPRGSETQYFGPGTRLLVL.

V and J are TRBV5-6 and TRBJ1-5; D possibly corresponds to TRBD1 (6 bases). From germline, CDR1 is SGHDT and CDR2 YYEEEE. This CDR3 is built from 13 residues. With 4 bases removed from V and 6 bases from J, the gap between germline ends came to 11 bases. The CDR3 sequence: CASSVQGIQPQHF. CDR3 DNA: TGTGCCAGCAGCGTCCAGGGGATTCAGCCCCAGCATTTT.

The chain joins TRBV10-3 to TRBJ2-1; TRBD1 matches 7 bases. The CDR3 has 15 residues. The V gene's germline CDR1 is ENHRY and CDR2 SYGVKD. V shed 6 bases and J 0 bases; nucleotides not matched to a gene: 5. The CDR3 protein is CAIRTQGSSYNEQFF. The CDR3 region has the DNA TGTGCCATCAGAACACAGGGGAGCTCCTACAATGAGCAGTTCTTC.

CDR3 amino acids: CATSRPDYYSYNEQFF. The CDR3 nucleotides read TGTGCCACCAGCAGGCCTGACTATTACTCCTACAATGAGCAGTTCTTC. The J gene is TRBJ2-1, the V gene TRBV15, with a possible D match to TRBD2 (5 bases). This CDR3 has 16 amino acids. V dropped 3 bases and J dropped 0 bases, with 12 bases sitting between them. CDR1 LNHNV and CDR2 YYDKDF come from the germline V gene (reference sequence).

This clone was recorded only once. The gene calls are TRBV19 and TRBJ2-1; tentative D call: TRBD1 (6 bases). This CDR3 comprises 13 residues. Germline-derived CDR1 and CDR2 are LNHDA and SQIVND (reference sequence). The germline V and J ends were trimmed by 6 bases and 8 bases, with 14 bases remaining between them. CDR3 loop: CASRDQGFDEQFF. Here the CDR3 DNA reads TGTGCCAGTAGGGATCAGGGGTTCGATGAGCAGTTCTTC. Using reference TRBV19 and TRBJ2-1 for the parts outside the CDR3, the full variable domain is DGGITQSPKYLFRKEGQNVTLSCEQNLNHDAMYWYRQDPGQGLRLIYYSQIVNDFQKGDIAEGYSVSREKKESFPLTVTSAQKNPTAFYLCASRDQGFDEQFFGPGTRLTVL.

The V and J genes are TRBV7-2 and TRBJ2-2; 7 bases map to TRBD2. CDR3 length: 15 residues. J lost 8 bases, V lost 7 bases, and 13 bases had no gene match. Germline V gene lookup returns CDR1 SGHTA and CDR2 FQGNSA. The CDR3: CASTSGLTSGGELFF. CDR3 DNA sequence: TGTGCCAGCACCTCGGGACTAACTTCTGGGGGGGAGCTGTTTTTT. The full variable domain, completed using reference TRBV7-2 and TRBJ2-2, is GAGVSQSPSNKVTEKGKDVELRCDPISGHTALYWYRQSLGQGLEFLIYFQGNSAPDKSGLPSDRFSAERTGGSVSTLTIQRTQQEDSAVYLCASTSGLTSGGELFFGEGSRLTVL.

The chain links TRBV6-1 to TRBJ1-5; tentatively, D is TRBD1 (5 bases). CDR1 is MNHNS, CDR2 SASEGT, per germline. This CDR3 region has 14 residues. The ends were cut back, 1 base at V and 5 bases at J, with 9 bases in the middle. Here the CDR3 DNA reads TGTGCCAGCAGTGAAGGACGGGGGTATCAGCCCCAGCATTTT. It yields the protein CASSEGRGYQPQHF.

V gene TRBV19 combines with J gene TRBJ1-3, with D possibly TRBD1 on 6 matching bases. CDR3 length equals 17 residues. Germline CDR1 and CDR2: LNHDA and SQIVND (reference sequence). Trimming took 4 bases from V and 1 from J, leaving 17 bases between them. CDR3 nucleotide sequence: TGTGCCAGTAGTACCGGCCAGGACAGCCGGTCTGGAAACACCATATATTTT. Translation: CASSTGQDSRSGNTIYF.

This clone appeared many times. The chain has TRBV28 and TRBJ2-2; TRBD2 matches at 9 bases. The CDR3 sequence is 16 residues long. V lost 1 base, J lost 6 bases, and 6 bases stayed unmatched. Germline CDR1 reads MDHEN; CDR2 reads SYDVKM. CDR3 in amino acids: CASSLYPSGTAGELFF. DNA of the CDR3: TGTGCCAGCAGTTTATATCCTAGCGGGACTGCCGGGGAGCTGTTTTTT.

The rearrangement uses TRBV10-3 and TRBJ1-1, with TRBD1 matching over 8 bases. This CDR3 region has 13 residues. Germline V gene sequence: CDR1 ENHRY, CDR2 SYGVKD. V dropped 11 bases and J dropped 2; count of bases not matched to a gene: 7. In DNA form, the CDR3 reads TGTGCCTCAAAAGACAGGGGCAACACTGAAGCTTTCTTT. Encoded protein: CASKDRGNTEAFF.

The chain combines TRBV5-1 with TRBJ2-2; 8 nucleotides line up with TRBD2. This CDR3 is 16 amino acids long. Germline trimming cut 3 bases from V and 4 bases from J; bases unmatched to any gene: 8. Germline CDR1 reads SGHRS; CDR2 reads YFSETQ. The CDR3 DNA follows: TGCGCCAGCAGCTCCGATAGCGGGATCATCACCGGGGAGCTGTTTTTT. Amino acid sequence: CASSSDSGIITGELFF.

This sequence joins TRBV5-6 and TRBJ1-1, with D maybe TRBD1 (5 bases). Germline lookup yields CDR1 SGHDT and CDR2 YYEEEE. The length of the CDR3 is 17 residues. V was clipped by 3 bases and J by 5 bases, with 23 bases between them. CDR3 residues: CASSSPGGVEARTEAFF. CDR3 bases: TGTGCCAGCAGCTCCCCTGGGGGGGTCGAGGCGAGGACTGAAGCTTTCTTT.

V usage is TRBV5-1 and J usage is TRBJ2-7; 12 nucleotides align to TRBD2. The V gene end was trimmed by 4 bases and the J gene end by 6 bases; junction bases not matched to a gene: 8. The CDR3 loop spans 15 amino acids. CDR1 is SGHRS and CDR2 is YFSETQ in the germline V gene. CDR3 nucleotide sequence: TGCGCCAGCAGCCCGACTAGCGGGAGTCGTTTCGAGCAGTACTTC. It yields the protein CASSPTSGSRFEQYF.

V is TRBV4-3 and J is TRBJ2-7, with D tentatively TRBD1 (5 bases). V was trimmed by 2 bases and J by 2 bases, leaving 10 bases between them. Germline assignment: CDR1 LGHNA and CDR2 YSLEER. CDR3 length equals 14 residues. CDR3 sequence: CASSQTQATYEQYF. CDR3 nucleotides: TGCGCCAGCAGCCAAACACAGGCAACCTACGAGCAGTACTTC.

The V and J genes are TRBV18 and TRBJ1-1; tentatively, D is TRBD1 (6 bases). Trimming shortened V by 1 base and J by 1 base, and 7 bases separated the two germline ends. Germline CDR1 is KGHSH and CDR2 is LQKENI. The CDR3 contains 14 residues. For the CDR3, the DNA is TGTGCCAGCTCACCACGACAGGCGAACACTGAAGCTTTCTTT. It translates to CASSPRQANTEAFF.

Of note for this clone: At one boundary the junction diverges from the germline segment, which might be a read error. This chain connects TRBV6-5 to TRBJ1-2; 7 bases are a match to TRBD1. The CDR3 length is 12 residues. Germline CDR1 is MNHEY and CDR2 is SVGAGI. For the CDR3, the DNA is TGTGCCAGCAGTAAACCGGGACAGACGGGGTATTTC. Its translation: CASSKPGQTGYF.

As for this clone: Other DNA sequences in this sample translate to the same CDR3. This chain links TRBV18 with TRBJ1-1; 8 bases agree with TRBD1. Germline V lookup: CDR1 KGHSH, CDR2 LQKENI. The CDR3 is made up of 13 amino acids. J lost 5 bases, V lost 3 bases, and 2 bases had no gene match. CDR3 protein: CASSPDRGTEAFF. The CDR3 DNA sequence: TGTGCCAGCTCACCCGACAGGGGAACTGAAGCTTTCTTT.

The V and J genes are TRBV6-6 and TRBJ2-1, with 8 bases aligning to TRBD2. Germline CDR1 is MNHNY and CDR2 is SVGAGI (reference sequence). V lost 6 bases to trimming and J lost 3 bases; unmatched junction nucleotides: 7. CDR3 length: 15 residues. The CDR3 sequence: CASSHTSGIYNEQFF. CDR3 DNA sequence: TGTGCCAGCAGCCACACTAGCGGTATCTACAATGAGCAGTTCTTC.

CDR3 sequence (DNA): TGTGCCAGCAGTCCTAGCGGGAGGTCCAATGAGCAGTTCTTC. This codes for CASSPSGRSNEQFF. This chain joins TRBV11-2 and TRBJ2-1; TRBD2 matches at 11 bases. V dropped 6 bases and J dropped 6; count of bases not matched to a gene: 4. The germline CDR1 and CDR2 sequences are SGHAT and FQNNGV. This CDR3 comprises 14 residues.